This T cell receptor beta chain was retrieved from a study of CD8 T cells in Susac syndrome (dated by TCRdb to between 2018 and 2021). In terms of the full investigation: The study used repertoire sequencing to test whether antigen drove CD8+ T cell activation and differentiation in Susac syndrome. The study compared CD8+ T cell repertoire clonality among about a dozen healthy donors, approximately 14 Susac syndrome patients and some 16 multiple sclerosis patients. What the study reported, not specific to this receptor: The number of individuals in the TCR sequencing and HLA analysis was acknowledged as relatively small.

At the junction V is shortened by 6 bases and J by 6 bases; bases outside the gene matches: 8. As encoded in the germline V gene, CDR1 is MNHEY while CDR2 is SVGAGI. The CDR3 runs 13 residues from the cysteine to the phenylalanine. Only the CDR3 DNA is retained, 39 bases long and in frame from the first base. RNA was extracted using the RNeasy kit, and about 0.45 to 1 ug of the RNA was reverse transcribed with random hexamers. TCR beta CDR3 regions were amplified with the immunoSEQ multiplex PCR assay covering 54 Vbeta and 13 Jbeta segments. PCR amplification bias was corrected by using a synthetic template baseline for primer optimization and computational correction. The authors processed their data as follows. Reads were assigned to V, D and J genes according to IMGT and analyzed in immunoSEQ Analyzer, with only productive sequences retained. To calculate clonality, Shannon entropy was normalized by log2 of the number of productive unique sequences and then subtracted from one. For each patient and control, public and private clones were evaluated among the 100 most prevalent clones. A clone was defined as Susac-specific if it was absent from the healthy and MS cohorts, from 1052 published viral clones and from other ImmuneACCESS disease sequences. Through fastp at Q25 and MiXCR, TCRdb rebuilt clones from the public reads, retaining in-frame beta chains. Identical CDR3 proteins give one entry, which carries the most common genes and DNA. V and J calls and clone size were set by TCRdb, not the authors. This sample lists 45,000 to 55,000 distinct CDR3 sequences; roughly 93% were detected once. The ten largest clones add up to approximately 0.54% of the sample.

As concerns this clonotype: Its antigen is unknown. No clone much larger than this one lies a single base away; base qualities are absent.

Peripheral blood CD8+ and CD4+ T cells from healthy donors, Susac syndrome patients and multiple sclerosis patients were profiled by high-throughput TCR beta sequencing. The healthy donors served as controls matched for age and sex. Bulk CD8+ and CD4+ T cells were purified magnetically by negative isolation, whereas CD8+ TEMRA cells were enriched by FACS. Blood was drawn into EDTA tubes, processed within 24 hours, and PBMCs were isolated by density gradient centrifugation. PBMCs intended for TCR sequencing were frozen in liquid nitrogen and were later thawed in a 37 degrees C water bath. Purity of sorted or isolated CD4+, CD8+ and CD8+ TEMRA cells was at least 90%.

The chain couples TRBV6-5 to TRBJ2-7, with TRBD1 identical over 7 junction bases. The clonotype was recovered from a human donor in good health. Sequences were obtained from CD8+ T cells from PBMCs. The CDR3 region has the sequence CASSPRTGLEQYF. The nucleotide sequence reads TGTGCCAGCAGCCCAAGGACAGGTCTCGAGCAGTACTTC.